These 15 T cell receptor beta chains originate from one sample sequenced in a study of blood T cells in healthy people across ages. For the second PCR, which ran for roughly 6 to 12 cycles, a sample-barcoded 5' primer and a J-beta primer mix were used. TCRdb reanalysed the 5' RACE reads using MiXCR and keeps one entry per CDR3 protein. This table has around 700,000 distinct CDR3 sequences, more than 20% appearing once. These data were likewise used in another study, on T cells of mothers and their children.

Sequencing used blood. The source is a boy under 18 in good health.

The rearrangement joins TRBV20-1 to TRBJ2-7; 7 bases agree with TRBD1. The CDR3 sequence is 12 residues long. CDR1 is DFQATT and CDR2 is SNEGSKA in the germline V gene (reference sequence). The trim removed 3 bases at V and 5 bases at J, leaving 4 bases unmatched. The CDR3 DNA reads TGCAGTGCTAGTCACAGGGGCAACGAGCAGTACTTC. It specifies CSASHRGNEQYF.

V is TRBV19 and J is TRBJ2-1, with 9 bases matching TRBD2. V trimming: 3 bases; J trimming: 5 bases; junction bases outside the gene matches: 5. This CDR3 comprises 15 residues. The germline V gene has CDR1 LNHDA and CDR2 SQIVND (reference sequence). Here the CDR3 DNA reads TGTGCCAGTAGTATTTTCGCGGGGGGGAACAATGAGCAGTTCTTC. It translates to CASSIFAGGNNEQFF.

This clonotype was seen more than once but under ten times. The genes are TRBV27 and TRBJ2-1; 7 positions match TRBD1. V lost 6 bases to trimming and J lost 4 bases; unmatched junction nucleotides: 6. Germline CDR1 reads MNHEY; CDR2 reads SMNVEV (reference sequence). The CDR3 is 14 residues long. The CDR3 DNA follows: TGTGCCAGCAGCTTCGCACAGGGGTACAATGAGCAGTTCTTC. Encoded protein: CASSFAQGYNEQFF.

This chain uses TRBV5-1 with TRBJ2-5, with a possible D match to TRBD2 (6 bases). Germline CDR1 reads SGHRS; CDR2 reads YFSETQ. Trimming cost V 3 bases and J 3 bases, with 15 bases left between them. The CDR3 loop spans 15 amino acids. CDR3 loop: CASSSLAGGEETQYF. DNA of the CDR3: TGCGCCAGCAGCTCGTTAGCAGGAGGGGAAGAGACCCAGTACTTC.

This clonotype appeared many times. The chain combines TRBV24-1 with TRBJ1-1; 10 bases map to TRBD1. Per germline, CDR1 KGHDR and CDR2 SFDVKD. The CDR3 spans 14 residues. With V trimmed by 2 bases and J by 6 bases, 2 bases remained unmatched. This CDR3 is CATSDSGQGAEAFF. CDR3 nucleotide sequence: TGTGCCACCAGTGATTCCGGACAGGGGGCTGAAGCTTTCTTT.

There are a few counts of this clonotype. The genes are TRBV28 and TRBJ2-7, with 12 nucleotides matching TRBD1. V trimming: 2 bases; J trimming: 5 bases; junction bases outside the gene matches: 4. The germline gives CDR1 MDHEN, CDR2 SYDVKM. The CDR3 extends over 15 amino acids. The CDR3 loop is CASSLPGQGANEQYF. In nucleotides, the CDR3 is TGTGCCAGCAGTTTACCGGGACAGGGGGCGAACGAGCAGTACTTC.

The chain uses TRBV29-1 and TRBJ2-7; TRBD2 matches at 9 bases. Germline V gene sequence: CDR1 SQVTM, CDR2 ANQGSEA. This CDR3 spans 15 amino acids. The V and J ends lost 1 base and 4 bases, in that order; junction bases with no gene match: 8. Written as DNA, the CDR3 is TGCAGCGTTGAAGGAGGCCTAGCGGGAAAATACGAGCAGTACTTC. This gives the protein CSVEGGLAGKYEQYF.

This clonotype has more than one count but fewer than ten. The gene calls are TRBV20-1 and TRBJ2-1; D call uncertain. Looked up from germline, CDR1 is DFQATT and CDR2 is SNEGSKA (reference sequence). The CDR3 totals 15 residues. Trimming cost V 0 bases and J 0 bases, with 9 bases left between them. The CDR3 here is CSARDLFGSYNEQFF. DNA of the CDR3: TGCAGTGCTAGAGATCTGTTCGGCTCCTACAATGAGCAGTTCTTC.

V is TRBV5-1 and J is TRBJ2-2, with D possibly matching TRBD2 (6 bases). Germline-derived CDR1 and CDR2 are SGHRS and YFSETQ. Trimming removed 3 bases from V and 5 bases from J, with 11 bases in between. The CDR3 spans 14 residues. The CDR3 bases are TGCGCCAGCAGCTGGATGAGCGGGACCGGGGAGCTGTTTTTT. It yields the protein CASSWMSGTGELFF.

This clonotype was counted only a few times. The chain recombines TRBV21-1 with TRBJ2-5; the table's D call TRBD2 went unverified against the DNA. TRBV21-1 is a known pseudogene. The CDR3 has 15 residues. The CDR3: CASSKARLAKETQYF. The CDR3 nucleotides read TGTGCCAGCAGCAAAGCCAGACTAGCGAAAGAGACCCAGTACTTC.

The V and J genes are TRBV4-2 and TRBJ1-1; 7 bases line up with TRBD1. The CDR3 covers 14 residues. V gave up 0 bases and J gave up 8 bases; unmatched junction bases: 6. Germline V gene lookup returns CDR1 LGHNA and CDR2 YNFKEQ. In nucleotides, the CDR3 is TGTGCCAGCAGCCAAGATCTTAAGGGGGCCGAAGCTTTCTTT. The encoded protein is CASSQDLKGAEAFF.

This clonotype showed up just a few times. The chain couples TRBV11-2 to TRBJ1-4; D is unresolved. V was trimmed by 5 bases and J by 8 bases, leaving 18 bases between them. In germline, CDR1 is SGHAT, CDR2 FQNNGV. This CDR3 has 15 amino acids. DNA for the CDR3: TGTGCCAGCAGCCGCGCCCCTGGGGAACGAGAAAAACTGTTTTTT. Its translation is CASSRAPGEREKLFF. Filled out from reference TRBV11-2 and TRBJ1-4, the complete variable domain reads EAGVAQSPRYKIIEKRQSVAFWCNPISGHATLYWYQQILGQGPKLLIQFQNNGVVDDSQLPKDRFSAERLKGVDSTLKIQPAKLEDSAVYLCASSRAPGEREKLFFGSGTQLSVL.

The rearrangement joins TRBV28 to TRBJ2-3; D gene ambiguous. This CDR3 has 15 residues. V lost 1 base to trimming and J lost 0 bases, with 8 bases between them. Germline-derived CDR1 and CDR2 are MDHEN and SYDVKM. The CDR3 region is CASSLSPSSTDTQYF. The CDR3 bases are TGTGCCAGCAGTTTATCCCCTTCTAGCACAGATACGCAGTATTTT.

This chain joins TRBV20-1 and TRBJ1-2, with 8 bases identical to TRBD1. The germline CDR1 and CDR2 sequences are DFQATT and SNEGSKA (reference sequence). Trimming removed 0 bases from V and 2 bases from J; junction bases left unmatched: 2. This CDR3 region has 14 residues. The CDR3 sequence: CSARDGQGNYGYTF. CDR3 nucleotides: TGCAGTGCTAGAGACGGACAGGGCAACTATGGCTACACCTTC.

V is TRBV7-2 and J is TRBJ2-5; TRBD2 agrees at 13 bases. V gave up 5 bases and J gave up 5 bases; unmatched junction bases: 5. Germline-derived CDR1 and CDR2 are SGHTA and FQGNSA. This CDR3 region has 15 residues. CDR3 nucleotide sequence: TGTGCCAGCAGCCGACTAGCGGGGGGTTGGGAGACCCAGTACTTC. This encodes CASSRLAGGWETQYF.